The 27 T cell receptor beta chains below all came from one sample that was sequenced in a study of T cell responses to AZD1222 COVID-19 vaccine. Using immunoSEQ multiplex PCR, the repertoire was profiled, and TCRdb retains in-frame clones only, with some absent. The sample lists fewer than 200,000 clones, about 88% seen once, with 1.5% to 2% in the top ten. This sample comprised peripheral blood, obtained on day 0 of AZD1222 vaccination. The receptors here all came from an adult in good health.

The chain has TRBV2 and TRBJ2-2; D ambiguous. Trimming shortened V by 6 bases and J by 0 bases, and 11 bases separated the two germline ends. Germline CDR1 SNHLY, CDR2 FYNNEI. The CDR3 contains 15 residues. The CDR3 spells CASRTGSANTGELFF. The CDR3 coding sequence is TGTGCCAGCAGAACCGGCTCCGCGAACACCGGGGAGCTGTTTTTT.

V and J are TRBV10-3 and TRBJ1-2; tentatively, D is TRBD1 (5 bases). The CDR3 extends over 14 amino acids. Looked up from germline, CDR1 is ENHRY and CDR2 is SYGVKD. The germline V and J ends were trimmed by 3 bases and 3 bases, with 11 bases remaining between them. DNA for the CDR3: TGTGCCATCAGTGAAATGACAGAGCACTATGGCTACACCTTC. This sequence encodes CAISEMTEHYGYTF.

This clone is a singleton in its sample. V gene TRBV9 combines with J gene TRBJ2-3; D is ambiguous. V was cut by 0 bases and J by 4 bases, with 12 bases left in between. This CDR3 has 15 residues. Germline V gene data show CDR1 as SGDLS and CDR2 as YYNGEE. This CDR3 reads CASSVGSVGSDTQYF. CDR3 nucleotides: TGTGCCAGCAGCGTAGGGAGCGTGGGATCAGATACGCAGTATTTT. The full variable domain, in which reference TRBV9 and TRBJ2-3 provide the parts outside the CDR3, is DSGVTQTPKHLITATGQRVTLRCSPRSGDLSVYWYQQSLDQGLQFLIQYYNGEERAKGNILERFSAQQFPDLHSELNLSSLELGDSALYFCASSVGSVGSDTQYFGPGTRLTVL.

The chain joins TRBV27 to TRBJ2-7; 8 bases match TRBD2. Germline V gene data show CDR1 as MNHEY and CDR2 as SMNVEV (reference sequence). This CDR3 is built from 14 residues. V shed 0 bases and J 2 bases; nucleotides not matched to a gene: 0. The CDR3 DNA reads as TGTGCCAGCAGTTTATCTAGCGGGACCTACGAGCAGTACTTC. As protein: CASSLSSGTYEQYF.

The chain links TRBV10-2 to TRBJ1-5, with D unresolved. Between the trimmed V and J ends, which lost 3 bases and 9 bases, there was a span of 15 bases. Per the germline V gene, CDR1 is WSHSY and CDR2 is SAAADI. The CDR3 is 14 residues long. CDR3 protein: CASSDSRGRPPQHF. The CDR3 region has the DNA TGCGCCAGCAGTGACTCCCGGGGAAGGCCGCCCCAGCATTTT.

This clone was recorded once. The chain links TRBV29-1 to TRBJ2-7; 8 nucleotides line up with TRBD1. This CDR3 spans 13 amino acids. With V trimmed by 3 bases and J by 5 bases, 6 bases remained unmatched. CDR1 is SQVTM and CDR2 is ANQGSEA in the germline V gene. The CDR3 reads CSVETGVRDEQYF. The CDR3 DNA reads TGCAGCGTTGAGACAGGGGTTCGGGACGAGCAGTACTTC.

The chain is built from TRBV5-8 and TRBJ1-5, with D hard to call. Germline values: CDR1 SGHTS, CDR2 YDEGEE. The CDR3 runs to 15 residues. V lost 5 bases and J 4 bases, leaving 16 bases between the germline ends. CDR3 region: CASRNSLAGNQPQHF. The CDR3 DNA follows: TGTGCCAGCAGAAATTCACTAGCAGGAAATCAGCCCCAGCATTTT.

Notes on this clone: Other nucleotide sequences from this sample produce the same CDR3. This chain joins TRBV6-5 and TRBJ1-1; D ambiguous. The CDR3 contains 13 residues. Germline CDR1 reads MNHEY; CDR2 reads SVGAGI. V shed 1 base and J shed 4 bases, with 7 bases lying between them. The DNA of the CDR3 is TGTGCCAGCAGTTACTTGGGTGGCACTGAAGCTTTCTTT. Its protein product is CASSYLGGTEAFF.

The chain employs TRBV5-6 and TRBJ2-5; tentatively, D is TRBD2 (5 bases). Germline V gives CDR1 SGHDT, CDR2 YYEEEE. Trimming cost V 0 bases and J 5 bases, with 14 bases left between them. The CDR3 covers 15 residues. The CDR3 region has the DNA TGTGCCAGCAGCTTGGAATCTCCGGGCGGGGAGACCCAGTACTTC. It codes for CASSLESPGGETQYF.

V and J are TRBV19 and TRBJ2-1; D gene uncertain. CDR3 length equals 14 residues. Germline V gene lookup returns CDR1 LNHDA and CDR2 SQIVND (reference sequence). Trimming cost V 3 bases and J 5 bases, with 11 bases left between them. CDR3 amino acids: CASSMAQPNNEQFF. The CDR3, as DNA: TGTGCCAGTAGTATGGCACAGCCAAACAATGAGCAGTTCTTC.

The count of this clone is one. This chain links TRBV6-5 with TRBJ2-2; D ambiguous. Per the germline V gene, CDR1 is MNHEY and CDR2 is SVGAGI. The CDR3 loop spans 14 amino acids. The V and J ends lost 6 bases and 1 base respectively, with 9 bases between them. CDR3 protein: CASRPRENTGELFF. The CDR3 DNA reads TGTGCCAGCAGACCCAGAGAGAACACCGGGGAGCTGTTTTTT.

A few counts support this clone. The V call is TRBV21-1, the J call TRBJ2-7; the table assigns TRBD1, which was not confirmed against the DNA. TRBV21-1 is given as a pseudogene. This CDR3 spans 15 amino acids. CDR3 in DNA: TGTGCCAGCAGCAGGGTAAGGCAGGCCTACTACGAGCAGTACGTC. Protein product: CASSRVRQAYYEQYV.

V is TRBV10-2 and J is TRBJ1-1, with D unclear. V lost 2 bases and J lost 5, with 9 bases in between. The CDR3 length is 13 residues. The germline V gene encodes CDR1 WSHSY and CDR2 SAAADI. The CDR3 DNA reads TGCGCCAGCAGTGAGGAGAGGGAGACTGAAGCTTTCTTT. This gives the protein CASSEERETEAFF.

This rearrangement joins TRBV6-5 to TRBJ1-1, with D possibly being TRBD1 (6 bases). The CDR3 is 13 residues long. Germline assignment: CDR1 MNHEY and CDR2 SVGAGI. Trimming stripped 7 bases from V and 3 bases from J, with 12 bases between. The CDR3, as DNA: TGTGCCAGCAACAACAGGGTGGACACTGAAGCTTTCTTT. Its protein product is CASNNRVDTEAFF.

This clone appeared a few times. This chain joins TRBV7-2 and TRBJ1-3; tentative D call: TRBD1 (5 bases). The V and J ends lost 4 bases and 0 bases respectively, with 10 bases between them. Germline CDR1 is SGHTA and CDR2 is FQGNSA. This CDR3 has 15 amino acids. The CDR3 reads CASSSEGTSGNTIYF. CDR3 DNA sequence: TGTGCCAGCAGCTCCGAGGGGACCTCTGGAAACACCATATATTTT.

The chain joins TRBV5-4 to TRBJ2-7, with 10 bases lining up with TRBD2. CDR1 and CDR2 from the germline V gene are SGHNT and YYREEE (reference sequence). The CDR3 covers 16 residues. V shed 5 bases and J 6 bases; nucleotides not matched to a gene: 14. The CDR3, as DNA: TGTGCCAGCAGTAAACCTAGCGGGAGCGGATTACCCGAGCAGTACTTC. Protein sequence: CASSKPSGSGLPEQYF.

The CDR3 spells CASSEAGATEAFF. The CDR3 DNA reads as TGTGCCAGCAGTGAAGCAGGGGCGACTGAAGCTTTCTTT. The chain couples TRBV6-1 to TRBJ1-1; D is perhaps TRBD1 (5 bases). The CDR3 consists of 13 residues. V lost 0 bases and J lost 5, with 7 bases in between. The germline V gene has CDR1 MNHNS and CDR2 SASEGT.

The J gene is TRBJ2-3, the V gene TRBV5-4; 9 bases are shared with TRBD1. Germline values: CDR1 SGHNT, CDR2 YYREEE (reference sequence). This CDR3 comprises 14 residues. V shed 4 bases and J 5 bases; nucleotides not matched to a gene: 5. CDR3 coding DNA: TGTGCCAGCAGCGTAGGGACAGGGAAAGATACGCAGTATTTT. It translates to CASSVGTGKDTQYF.

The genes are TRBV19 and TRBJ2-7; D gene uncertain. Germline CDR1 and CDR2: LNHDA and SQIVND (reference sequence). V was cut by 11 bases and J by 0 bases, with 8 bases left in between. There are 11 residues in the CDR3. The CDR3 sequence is CAYRPSYEQYF. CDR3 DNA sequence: TGTGCCTACCGGCCCTCCTACGAGCAGTACTTC.

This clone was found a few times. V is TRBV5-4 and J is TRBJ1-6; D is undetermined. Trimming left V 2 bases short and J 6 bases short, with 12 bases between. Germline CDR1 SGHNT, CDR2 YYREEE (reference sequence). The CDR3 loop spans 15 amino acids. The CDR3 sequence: CASSLGPDFNSPLHF. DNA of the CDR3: TGTGCCAGCAGCTTAGGCCCGGATTTTAATTCACCCCTCCACTTT.

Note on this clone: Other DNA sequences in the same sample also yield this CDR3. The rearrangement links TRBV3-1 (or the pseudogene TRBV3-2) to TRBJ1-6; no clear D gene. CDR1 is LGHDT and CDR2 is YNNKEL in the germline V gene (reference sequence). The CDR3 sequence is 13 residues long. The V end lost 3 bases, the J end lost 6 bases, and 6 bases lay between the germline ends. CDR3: CASSQGSNSPLHF. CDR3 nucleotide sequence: TGTGCCAGCAGCCAGGGAAGTAATTCACCCCTCCACTTT.

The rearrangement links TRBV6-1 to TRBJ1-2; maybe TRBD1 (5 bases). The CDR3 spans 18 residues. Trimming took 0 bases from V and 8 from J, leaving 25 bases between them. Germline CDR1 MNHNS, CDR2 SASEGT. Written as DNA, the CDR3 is TGTGCCAGCAGTGAAGCGGCGCAAGGACTCGGGGCGGTTCGGGGCTACACCTTC. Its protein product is CASSEAAQGLGAVRGYTF.

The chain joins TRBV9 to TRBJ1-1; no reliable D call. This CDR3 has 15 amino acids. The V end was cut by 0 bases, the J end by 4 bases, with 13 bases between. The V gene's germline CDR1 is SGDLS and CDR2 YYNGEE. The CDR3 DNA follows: TGTGCCAGCAGCGTAGTTGAGGGTCGGAGCACTGAAGCTTTCTTT. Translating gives CASSVVEGRSTEAFF.

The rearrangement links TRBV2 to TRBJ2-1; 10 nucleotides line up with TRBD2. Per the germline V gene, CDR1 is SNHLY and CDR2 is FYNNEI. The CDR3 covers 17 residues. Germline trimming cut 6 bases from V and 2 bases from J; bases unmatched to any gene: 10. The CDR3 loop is CASRGGGSGRTYNEQFF. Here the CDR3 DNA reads TGTGCCAGCAGGGGCGGAGGTAGCGGGAGGACCTACAATGAGCAGTTCTTC. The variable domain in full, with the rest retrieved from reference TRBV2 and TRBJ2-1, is EPEVTQTPSHQVTQMGQEVILRCVPISNHLYFYWYRQILGQKVEFLVSFYNNEISEKSEIFDDQFSVERPDGSNFTLKIRSTKLEDSAMYFCASRGGGSGRTYNEQFFGPGTRLTVL.

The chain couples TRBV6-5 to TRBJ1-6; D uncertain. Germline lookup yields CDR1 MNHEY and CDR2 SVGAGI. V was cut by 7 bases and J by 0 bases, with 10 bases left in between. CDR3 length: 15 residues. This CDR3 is CASTGLSSYNSPLHF. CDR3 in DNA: TGTGCCAGCACCGGGCTAAGCTCCTATAATTCACCCCTCCACTTT.

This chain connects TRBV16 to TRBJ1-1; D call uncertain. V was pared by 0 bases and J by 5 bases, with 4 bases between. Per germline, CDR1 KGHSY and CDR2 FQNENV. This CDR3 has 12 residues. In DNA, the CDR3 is TGTGCCAGCAGCCAATCTGGAACTGAAGCTTTCTTT. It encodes CASSQSGTEAFF.

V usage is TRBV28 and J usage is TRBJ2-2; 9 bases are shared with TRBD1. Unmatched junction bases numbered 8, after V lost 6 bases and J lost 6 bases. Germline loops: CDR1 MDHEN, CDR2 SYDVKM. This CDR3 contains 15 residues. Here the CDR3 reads CASRNPGTGSGELFF. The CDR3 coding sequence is TGTGCCAGCAGGAACCCGGGGACAGGGTCCGGGGAGCTGTTTTTT. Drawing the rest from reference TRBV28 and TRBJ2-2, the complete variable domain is DVKVTQSSRYLVKRTGEKVFLECVQDMDHENMFWYRQDPGLGLRLIYFSYDVKMKEKGDIPEGYSVSREKKERFSLILESASTNQTSMYLCASRNPGTGSGELFFGEGSRLTVL.